A single T cell receptor (beta chain) is shown here with its context. Its cognate antigen is unknown. The data stem from a study of T cell responses to AZD1222 COVID-19 vaccine. Study-wide points: Repertoire sampling occurred only after the peak T cell response. Rises in breadth and depth of Spike-specific TCRs came after two AZD1222 doses.

CDR1 and CDR2 (germline): GTSNPN, SVGIG (reference sequence). The CDR3 consists of 14 residues. V gave up 5 bases and J gave up 7 bases; unmatched junction bases: 8. Clones were sequenced by immunoSEQ multiplex PCR, and TCRdb holds only the in-frame ones, with some missing. The sample has more than 150,000 clones, about nine tenths seen once. The sample consisted of peripheral blood, taken on day 0 of MenACWY control vaccination. This receptor was obtained from an adult in good health. V and J are TRBV30 and TRBJ2-1; 10 bases align to TRBD2. The CDR3 is CAWAYGLADNEQFF. CDR3 coding DNA: TGTGCCTGGGCTTATGGACTAGCGGATAATGAGCAGTTCTTC.